A selection of T cell receptor beta chains follows, all from one sample in a study of blood T cell repertoires in COVID-19. TCRdb's table, derived via immunoSEQ multiplex PCR, lists solely in-frame clones and lacks some. The sample has 150,000 to 200,000 clones; 75% to 85% are singletons. The sequenced material came from PBMCs or T cells enriched from blood (not recorded which). The origin of the receptors is a man aged 35 to 55 who had recovered from COVID-19. Both conserved end residues are part of each CDR3. Each record gives: V gene, D gene, J gene, clone size, CDR3 DNA, CDR3 protein. The D gene is left open where the match is weak. The size entry is marked missing in some rows and otherwise reads once, few, many or a size class.

v_gene: TRBV9
d_gene: .
j_gene: TRBJ1-2
abundance: .
CDR3nt: TGTGCCAGCAGCGTAGCTCCGACAGCCAACTATGGCTACACCTTC
CDR3aa: CASSVAPTANYGYTF

v_gene: TRBV7-3
d_gene: .
j_gene: TRBJ2-5
abundance: .
CDR3nt: TGTGCCAGCAGCCGGGGGTCTGCCCAAGAGACCCAGTACTTC
CDR3aa: CASSRGSAQETQYF

v_gene: TRBV6-5
d_gene: TRBD1
j_gene: TRBJ1-5
abundance: few
CDR3nt: TGTGCCAGCCTCGCGGGACAGAATCAGCCCCAGCATTTT
CDR3aa: CASLAGQNQPQHF

v_gene: TRBV19
d_gene: .
j_gene: TRBJ1-5
abundance: few
CDR3nt: TGTGCCAGTAGTCCTGTGCGGGGAGGCAATCAGCCCCAGCATTTT
CDR3aa: CASSPVRGGNQPQHF

v_gene: TRBV10-3
d_gene: TRBD2
j_gene: TRBJ2-3
abundance: .
CDR3nt: TGTGCCATCAGGGGGACTAGCGGGGGTAATGGGGATACGCAGTATTTT
CDR3aa: CAIRGTSGGNGDTQYF

v_gene: TRBV27
d_gene: TRBD2
j_gene: TRBJ2-7
abundance: few
CDR3nt: TGTGCCAGCAGCTTAAAGGGACTAGCGGGGCTGTACGAGCAGTACTTC
CDR3aa: CASSLKGLAGLYEQYF

v_gene: TRBV7-3
d_gene: TRBD2
j_gene: TRBJ2-1
abundance: .
CDR3nt: TGTGCCAGCAGCCCGGGACTAGCGGGGGGGTATGAGCAGTTCTTC
CDR3aa: CASSPGLAGGYEQFF

v_gene: TRBV7-2
d_gene: .
j_gene: TRBJ1-1
abundance: once
CDR3nt: TGTGCCAGCAGCTTAGTTTGGGAGCCCGGGGCTTTCTTT
CDR3aa: CASSLVWEPGAFF

v_gene: TRBV5-1
d_gene: TRBD2
j_gene: TRBJ2-3
abundance: .
CDR3nt: TGCGCCAGCAGCTTGTCTGGGACTAGCGGGGGCACAGATACGCAGTATTTT
CDR3aa: CASSLSGTSGGTDTQYF

v_gene: TRBV7-9
d_gene: TRBD2
j_gene: TRBJ2-5
abundance: .
CDR3nt: TGTGCCAGCAGACCGGGACTAGCGGGAGAGACCCAGTACTTC
CDR3aa: CASRPGLAGETQYF

v_gene: TRBV5-1
d_gene: .
j_gene: TRBJ2-7
abundance: .
CDR3nt: TGCGCCAGCAGCTTGGATTATCAGCGGAGCTCCTACGAGCAGTACTTC
CDR3aa: CASSLDYQRSSYEQYF

v_gene: TRBV6-1
d_gene: .
j_gene: TRBJ1-1
abundance: .
CDR3nt: TGTGCCAGCAGTGAATATCCCGGAGGAGCTTTCTTT
CDR3aa: CASSEYPGGAFF

v_gene: TRBV6-5
d_gene: .
j_gene: TRBJ1-2
abundance: .
CDR3nt: TGTGCCAGCAGTTACTCGCAAGAAGGTAGCGATGGCTACACCTTC
CDR3aa: CASSYSQEGSDGYTF

v_gene: TRBV11-2
d_gene: .
j_gene: TRBJ2-1
abundance: .
CDR3nt: TGTGCCAGCAGCTTAACTAGGGAACATGAGCAGTTCTTC
CDR3aa: CASSLTREHEQFF

v_gene: TRBV7-2
d_gene: .
j_gene: TRBJ2-3
abundance: .
CDR3nt: TGTGCCAGCAGCGCGCGCGTAGATACGCAGTATTTT
CDR3aa: CASSARVDTQYF

v_gene: TRBV12-5
d_gene: TRBD1
j_gene: TRBJ2-5
abundance: .
CDR3nt: TGTGCTAGTGGTTTGACCAGGGGGCTAGAGACCCAGTACTTC
CDR3aa: CASGLTRGLETQYF

v_gene: TRBV2
d_gene: .
j_gene: TRBJ2-1
abundance: .
CDR3nt: TGTGCCAGCAGCGCTAGCGCTCTAACCTACAATGAGCAGTTCTTC
CDR3aa: CASSASALTYNEQFF

v_gene: TRBV5-4
d_gene: .
j_gene: TRBJ1-2
abundance: .
CDR3nt: TGTGCCAGCAGCTTGGCCGTCACTGGGGCCTACTATGGCTACACCTTC
CDR3aa: CASSLAVTGAYYGYTF

v_gene: TRBV13
d_gene: .
j_gene: TRBJ1-1
abundance: .
CDR3nt: TGTGCCAGCAGCGAACAGGGTGCGAACACTGAAGCTTTCTTT
CDR3aa: CASSEQGANTEAFF

v_gene: TRBV5-6
d_gene: .
j_gene: TRBJ1-5
abundance: few
CDR3nt: TGTGCCAGCAGCGCAGGGGTCAGGGTCTCGCCCCAGCATTTT
CDR3aa: CASSAGVRVSPQHF

v_gene: TRBV6-5
d_gene: TRBD1
j_gene: TRBJ1-2
abundance: .
CDR3nt: TGTGCCAGGAGAGGGGGCGTAAAGGGTGGCTACACCTTC
CDR3aa: CARRGGVKGGYTF

v_gene: TRBV24-1
d_gene: TRBD1
j_gene: TRBJ1-2
abundance: .
CDR3nt: TGTGCCACCAGTGAGGGGACAGCTAACTATGGCTACACCTTC
CDR3aa: CATSEGTANYGYTF

v_gene: TRBV7-9
d_gene: .
j_gene: TRBJ1-1
abundance: .
CDR3nt: TGTGCCAGCAGCCTCCAGGGAGGCACTGAAGCTTTCTTT
CDR3aa: CASSLQGGTEAFF

v_gene: TRBV20-1
d_gene: .
j_gene: TRBJ2-2
abundance: .
CDR3nt: TGCCCCCAAGTGGCAACCGGGGAGCTGTTTTTT
CDR3aa: CPQVATGELFF

v_gene: TRBV5-6
d_gene: .
j_gene: TRBJ1-2
abundance: .
CDR3nt: TGTGCCAGCAGCTTGGCAGGGGCCGTACTTAACTATGGCTACACCTTC
CDR3aa: CASSLAGAVLNYGYTF

v_gene: TRBV27
d_gene: .
j_gene: TRBJ1-2
abundance: once
CDR3nt: TGTGCCAGCAGGCGAGACAGGTTCCATGGCTACACCTTC
CDR3aa: CASRRDRFHGYTF

v_gene: TRBV4-1
d_gene: TRBD2
j_gene: TRBJ2-1
abundance: .
CDR3nt: TGCGCCAGCAGCCACCCCCCTCAGACTAGCGGGGGGCCCAGCTCCTACAATGAGCAGTTCTTC
CDR3aa: CASSHPPQTSGGPSSYNEQFF

v_gene: TRBV5-1
d_gene: .
j_gene: TRBJ1-2
abundance: .
CDR3nt: TGCGCCAGCAGCCAAGGGGGGGCCGTCTATGGCTACACCTTC
CDR3aa: CASSQGGAVYGYTF

v_gene: TRBV7-3
d_gene: TRBD1
j_gene: TRBJ1-2
abundance: few
CDR3nt: TGTGCCAGCAGCACACACCGGACAGGGGAAAATGGCTACACCTTC
CDR3aa: CASSTHRTGENGYTF

v_gene: TRBV13
d_gene: .
j_gene: TRBJ2-7
abundance: .
CDR3nt: TGTGCCAGCAGCTTAGCAGGGGCCGAGCAGTACTTC
CDR3aa: CASSLAGAEQYF

v_gene: TRBV29-1
d_gene: .
j_gene: TRBJ1-1
abundance: .
CDR3nt: TGCAGCGTGGACATACCCCCCACTGAAGCTTTCTTT
CDR3aa: CSVDIPPTEAFF

v_gene: TRBV9
d_gene: .
j_gene: TRBJ1-6
abundance: .
CDR3nt: TGTGCCAGCAGCGAGGGAGGGCAGAAGAATTCACCCCTCCACTTT
CDR3aa: CASSEGGQKNSPLHF

v_gene: TRBV23-1
d_gene: .
j_gene: TRBJ1-3
abundance: .
CDR3nt: TGCGCCAGCCCCTTCTCTCCAGAACAGACTGGAAACACCATATATTTT
CDR3aa: CASPFSPEQTGNTIYF